This TCR beta chain is drawn from a study of shared clonotypes between healthy human individuals. Points from the study as a whole: A reduction in generation probabilities was seen for non-shared clonotypes relative to those shared by all four donors. A handful of donors held about 5% of naive CD4 clonotypes in common. Even with large depth, rarefaction showed that sorted-subset sequencing was incomplete.

Germline loops: CDR1 SEHNR, CDR2 FQNEAQ (reference sequence). Germline trimming cut 5 bases from V and 7 bases from J; bases unmatched to any gene: 12. This CDR3 comprises 16 residues. Profiling relied on immunoSEQ multiplex PCR, and the TCRdb table lists in-frame clones only, not all of them. The sample gives hundreds of thousands of clones, over 65% of which show up once; approximately 1.8% is in the top ten. This clone came up a few times. No antigen is known for it. This clonotype was sampled from a young woman in good health. Sequenced input: memory CD4+ T cells sorted from blood. Subset reported: CD45RA-negative fraction. The chain joins TRBV7-9 to TRBJ2-3; 10 bases line up with TRBD2. CDR3 loop: CASSPQTSGLSNTQYF. The DNA for the CDR3 is TGTGCCAGCAGCCCGCAGACTAGCGGGCTTTCAAATACGCAGTATTTT.